The present entry profiles one T cell receptor beta chain with its context. Measured with immunoSEQ multiplex PCR; TCRdb has only the in-frame clones, and not every one. The data hold 150,000 to 200,000 clones, with 75% to 90% observed a single time. This CDR3 is 17 amino acids long. Germline CDR1 SGHRS, CDR2 YFSETQ. Trimming took 4 bases from V and 0 from J; bases not matched to a gene: 9. This record comes from a study of blood T cell repertoires in COVID-19. Study-level information: The analysed material was cDNA or gDNA that came from T cells, B-cell-depleted T cells, or PBMCs.

This clonotype was sampled from a human donor with active or convalescent COVID-19. The donor label of this sample is uncertain. The chain employs TRBV5-1 and TRBJ2-2; TRBD1 aligns across 7 bases. Sequenced: peripheral blood. The CDR3 DNA sequence: TGCGCCAGCAGCAGTGGACAGGTAACCTCGAACACCGGGGAGCTGTTTTTT. It translates to CASSSGQVTSNTGELFF.